This paragraph reports one T cell receptor beta chain. This sample was taken from a study of blood T cell repertoires in COVID-19. On the study more broadly: Italy, Spain and the United States were the sources of the convalescent and acute COVID-19 samples.

CDR1 and CDR2 from the germline V gene are LGHDT and YNNKEL (reference sequence). The CDR3 extends over 18 amino acids. V trimming: 2 bases; J trimming: 5 bases; junction bases outside the gene matches: 13. Profiled with immunoSEQ multiplex PCR; TCRdb holds only in-frame clones, not every one. The sample carries hundreds of thousands of clones, around 90% recorded once. The TCR comes from a man in his late teens or twenties with active or convalescent COVID-19. The chain couples TRBV3-1 (or the pseudogene TRBV3-2) to TRBJ2-5, with 11 bases aligning to TRBD1. The material sequenced was peripheral blood. The CDR3 is CASSQPFGTGGVEETQYF. CDR3 sequence (DNA): TGTGCCAGCAGCCAACCATTTGGGACAGGGGGAGTGGAGGAGACCCAGTACTTC.